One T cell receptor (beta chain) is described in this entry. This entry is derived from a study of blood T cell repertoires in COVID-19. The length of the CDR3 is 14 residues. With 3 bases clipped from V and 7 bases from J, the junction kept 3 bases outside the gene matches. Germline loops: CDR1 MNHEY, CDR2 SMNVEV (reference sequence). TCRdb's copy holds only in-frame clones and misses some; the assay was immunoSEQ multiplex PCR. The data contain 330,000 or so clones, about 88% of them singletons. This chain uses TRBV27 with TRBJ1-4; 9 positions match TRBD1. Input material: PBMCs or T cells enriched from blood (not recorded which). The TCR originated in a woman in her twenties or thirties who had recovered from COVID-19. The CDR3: CASSLGQGGEKLFF. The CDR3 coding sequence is TGTGCCAGCAGTTTGGGACAGGGCGGTGAAAAACTGTTTTTT.